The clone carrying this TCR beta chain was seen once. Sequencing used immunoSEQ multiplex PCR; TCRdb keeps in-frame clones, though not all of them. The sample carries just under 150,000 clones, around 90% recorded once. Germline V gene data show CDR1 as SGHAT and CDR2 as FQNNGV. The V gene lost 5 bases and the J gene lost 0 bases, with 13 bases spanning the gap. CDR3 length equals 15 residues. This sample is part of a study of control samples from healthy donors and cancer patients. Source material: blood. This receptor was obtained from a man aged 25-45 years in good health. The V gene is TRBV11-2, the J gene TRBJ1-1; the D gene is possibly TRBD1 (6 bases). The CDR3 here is CASSQWTDLNTEAFF. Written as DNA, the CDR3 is TGTGCCAGCAGCCAATGGACAGACTTGAACACTGAAGCTTTCTTT.